The present T cell receptor (beta chain) was sequenced within a study of CD8+ T cells in alopecia areata. Study context: A regimen of oral tofacitinib, 5 to 10 mg twice daily, was given to treated patients.

Study results and limitations: Tissue-resident alphabeta T cells belonging to normal skin likewise get sequenced within scalp specimens.

Of note for this clone: What it binds is not known.

Isolated RNA was reverse transcribed into cDNA used as the sequencing template. TCRdb's copy holds only in-frame clones and misses some; the assay was immunoSEQ multiplex PCR. The sample includes about 97,000 clones, 41% of them seen just once. Trimming removed 5 bases at V and 3 bases at J, with 16 bases between. CDR3 length equals 15 residues. The germline V gene encodes CDR1 MGHDK and CDR2 SYGVNS. PBMC-derived CD4+ and CD8+ T cells were sorted. This chain uses TRBV25-1 with TRBJ1-2; D perhaps matches TRBD1 (5 bases). The sample consisted of CD4+ T cells sorted from blood. This TCR was sampled from a human donor with alopecia areata. CDR3 sequence reads: CASSLTTAGYYGYTF. CDR3 nucleotide sequence: TGTGCCAGCAGTCTCACGACGGCAGGGTACTATGGCTACACCTTC.